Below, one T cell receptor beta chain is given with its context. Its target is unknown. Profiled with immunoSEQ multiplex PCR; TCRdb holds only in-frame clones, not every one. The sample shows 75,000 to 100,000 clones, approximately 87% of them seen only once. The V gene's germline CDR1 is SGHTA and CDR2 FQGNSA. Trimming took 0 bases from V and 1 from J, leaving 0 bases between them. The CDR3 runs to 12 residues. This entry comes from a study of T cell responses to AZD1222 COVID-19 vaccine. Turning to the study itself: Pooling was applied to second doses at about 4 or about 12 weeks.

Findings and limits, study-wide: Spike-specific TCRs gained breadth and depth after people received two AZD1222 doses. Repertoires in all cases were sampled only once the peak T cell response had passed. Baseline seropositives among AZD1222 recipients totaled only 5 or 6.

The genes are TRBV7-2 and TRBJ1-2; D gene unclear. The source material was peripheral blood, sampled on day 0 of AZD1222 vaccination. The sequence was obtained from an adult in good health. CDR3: CASSLANYGYTF. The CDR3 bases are TGTGCCAGCAGCTTAGCTAACTATGGCTACACCTTC.